This paragraph reports one T cell receptor beta chain. The target antigen is unknown. Described time point: pre-sensitization, week 0. Treatment in this sample: therapeutic diphenylcyclopropenone sensitization with weekly scalp DPC. TCRdb ran MiXCR on the RACE reads and lists one entry per CDR3 protein. This table holds more than 250,000 distinct CDR3 sequences, about 9.4% found once. This sample was included in a study of human T cells and chemical hapten exposure. Whole-study context: Diphenylcyclopropenone doses were given weekly to the scalps of patients across the roughly 24-week study. A mostly female patient group had alopecia areata, totalis or universalis.

The length of the CDR3 is 12 residues. Trimming removed 3 bases at V and 5 bases at J, with 8 bases between. Germline V gene data show CDR1 as MDHEN and CDR2 as SYDVKM. Study results and caveats: Donors in the study had alopecia, meaning their immune response may differ from healthy people's. TCRs exceeding a frequency of 1 in 1000 stayed unchanged under DPC sensitization.

The J gene is TRBJ2-7, the V gene TRBV28; D gene uncertain. The receptor's source is a woman in her thirties or forties with alopecia areata. Some clones in this sample may be carry-over from other donors' samples. The sample consisted of whole blood, taken in connection with sensitization to the hapten diphenylcyclopropenone (DPC). The CDR3 protein is CASSFPSNEQYF. The CDR3 nucleotides are TGTGCCAGCAGTTTCCCATCTAACGAGCAGTACTTC.